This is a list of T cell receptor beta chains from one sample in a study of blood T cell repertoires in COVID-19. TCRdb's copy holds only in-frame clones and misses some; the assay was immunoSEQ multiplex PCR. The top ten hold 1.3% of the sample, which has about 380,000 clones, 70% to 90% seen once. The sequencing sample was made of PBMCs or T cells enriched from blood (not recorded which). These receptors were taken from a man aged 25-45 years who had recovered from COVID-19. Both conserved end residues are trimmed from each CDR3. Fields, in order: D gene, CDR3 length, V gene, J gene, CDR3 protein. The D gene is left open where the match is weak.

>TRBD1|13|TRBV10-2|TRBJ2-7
ASSGGQVNSYEQY
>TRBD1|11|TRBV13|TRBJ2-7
ASSPDRGHEQY
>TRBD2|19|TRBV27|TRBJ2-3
ASSLERGGRLGLAGTDTQY
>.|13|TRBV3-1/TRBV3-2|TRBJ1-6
ASSQGTGISSPLH
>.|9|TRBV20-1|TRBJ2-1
SARNRDEQF
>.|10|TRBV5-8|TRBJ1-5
ASSLSGESQH
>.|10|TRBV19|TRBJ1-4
ASRGRNEKLF
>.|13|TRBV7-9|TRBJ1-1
ASSLEIGDRTEAF
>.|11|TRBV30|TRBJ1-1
AWSKAGLTEAF
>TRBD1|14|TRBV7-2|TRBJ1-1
ASSLDFDRGFTEAF
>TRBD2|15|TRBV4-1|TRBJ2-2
ASSPLAGGSNTGELF
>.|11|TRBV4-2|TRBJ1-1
ASSQEYYTEAF
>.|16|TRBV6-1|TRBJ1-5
ASSDRYEVLYSNQPQH
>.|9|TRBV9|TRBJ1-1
ASSRGTEAF
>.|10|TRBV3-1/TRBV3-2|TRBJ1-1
ASSQAGARAF
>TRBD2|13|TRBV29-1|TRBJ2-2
SASLAGVNTGELF
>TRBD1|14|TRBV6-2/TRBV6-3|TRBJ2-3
ASSSPHRGSTDTQY
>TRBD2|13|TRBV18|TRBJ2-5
ASSPPGLALETQY
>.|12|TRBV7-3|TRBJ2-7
ASSSRTRSGEQY
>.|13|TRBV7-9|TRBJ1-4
ASSPLREANEKLF
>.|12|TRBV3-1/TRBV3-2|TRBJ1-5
ASSQASGGQPQH
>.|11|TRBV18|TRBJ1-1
ASSADRNTEAF
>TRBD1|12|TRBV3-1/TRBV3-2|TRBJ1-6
ASSPGQGDSPLH
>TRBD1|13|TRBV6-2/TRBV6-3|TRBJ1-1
ASSTRGQGRTEAF
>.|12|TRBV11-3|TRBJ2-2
ASSWGGLTGELF
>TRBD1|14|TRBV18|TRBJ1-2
ASSPWTGGASYGYT
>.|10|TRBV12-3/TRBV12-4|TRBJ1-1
ASSLTYTEAF
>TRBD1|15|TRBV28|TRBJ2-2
ASSLLVGTANTGELF
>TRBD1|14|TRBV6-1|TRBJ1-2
ASSETQGALNYGYT
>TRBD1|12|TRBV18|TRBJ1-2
ASSPGQSNYGYT
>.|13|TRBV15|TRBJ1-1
ATSRFGGVGTEAF
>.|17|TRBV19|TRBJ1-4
ASSIVQWERSATNEKLF
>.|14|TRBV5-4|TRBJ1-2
ASSEAGDPYPYGYT
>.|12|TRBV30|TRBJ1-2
AWSIAGQGYGYT
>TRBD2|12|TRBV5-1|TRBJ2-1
ASSHAGGYNEQF
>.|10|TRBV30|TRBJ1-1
AWSRTNTEAF
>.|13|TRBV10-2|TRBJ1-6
ASSEWGEINSPLH
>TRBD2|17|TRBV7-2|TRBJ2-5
ASSLASLLAGGARETQY
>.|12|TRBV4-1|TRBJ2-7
ASSPRGRAYEQY